These 24 T cell receptor beta chains share one sample of origin, sequenced in a study of blood T cell repertoires in COVID-19. Clones were read by immunoSEQ multiplex PCR, and TCRdb kept only the in-frame ones, dropping some. This table holds over 85,000 clones, about 85% found once. Sequencing was performed on peripheral blood. All receptors come from a man older than 75 with acute or convalescent COVID-19.

This chain connects TRBV28 to TRBJ2-7; 10 positions match TRBD1. The germline gives CDR1 MDHEN, CDR2 SYDVKM. The trim removed 5 bases at V and 4 bases at J, leaving 5 bases unmatched. There are 14 residues in the CDR3. The CDR3 here is CASSPTGGGYEQYF. The CDR3 DNA reads TGTGCCAGCAGTCCGACAGGGGGCGGGTACGAGCAGTACTTC.

This chain connects TRBV11-2 to TRBJ1-2; D possibly corresponds to TRBD1 (6 bases). CDR1 is SGHAT and CDR2 is FQNNGV in the germline V gene. The CDR3 contains 12 residues. Trimming removed 5 bases from V and 6 bases from J, with 10 bases in between. The CDR3 DNA reads TGTGCCAGCAGCCTACAGGGCAATGGCTACACCTTC. It yields the protein CASSLQGNGYTF.

This rearrangement joins TRBV18 to TRBJ2-1; D unresolved. With 0 bases removed from V and 8 bases from J, the gap between germline ends came to 11 bases. Germline CDR1 reads KGHSH; CDR2 reads LQKENI. The CDR3 totals 14 residues. The CDR3 DNA reads as TGTGCCAGCTCACCACCCTGGCCCCATGATGAGCAGTTCTTC. Amino acid sequence: CASSPPWPHDEQFF.

V and J are TRBV30 and TRBJ1-2; D unclear. CDR1 and CDR2 (germline): GTSNPN, SVGIG (reference sequence). The CDR3 totals 13 residues. V lost 4 bases and J 4 bases, leaving 13 bases between the germline ends. The CDR3 loop reads CAWNFGGLYGYTF. The CDR3 coding sequence is TGTGCCTGGAACTTTGGCGGCCTCTATGGCTACACCTTC. The variable domain in full, completed from reference TRBV30 and TRBJ1-2, reads SQTIHQWPATLVQPVGSPLSLECTVEGTSNPNLYWYRQAAGRGLQLLFYSVGIGQISSEVPQNLSASRPQDRQFILSSKKLLLSDSGFYLCAWNFGGLYGYTFGSGTRLTVV.

This chain joins TRBV11-2 and TRBJ1-1; unclear D gene. Germline-derived CDR1 and CDR2 are SGHAT and FQNNGV. This CDR3 region has 16 residues. Trimming shortened V by 2 bases and J by 6 bases, and 19 bases separated the two germline ends. Here the CDR3 DNA reads TGTGCCAGCAGCTTAAAAGCTGTCCGTTTAAGCGCTGAAGCTTTCTTT. It codes for CASSLKAVRLSAEAFF.

This chain uses TRBV6-5 with TRBJ1-4, with D possibly TRBD1 on 5 matching bases. Germline values: CDR1 MNHEY, CDR2 SVGAGI. V shed 8 bases and J shed 7 bases, with 8 bases lying between them. The CDR3 is 11 residues long. The DNA for the CDR3 is TGTGCCAGCTCCGGGGGTGAAAAACTGTTTTTT. Its translation: CASSGGEKLFF.

This clone is a singleton in its sample. The CDR3 region is CASSQDPRDQYF. The CDR3 nucleotides are TGTGCCAGCAGCCAAGACCCCCGAGACCAGTACTTC. The rearrangement links TRBV3-1 (or the pseudogene TRBV3-2) to TRBJ2-5, with no clear D. The germline CDR1 and CDR2 sequences are LGHDT and YNNKEL (reference sequence). With 0 bases removed from V and 10 bases from J, the gap between germline ends came to 9 bases. CDR3 length: 12 amino acids.

The rearrangement links TRBV6-4 to TRBJ2-7; TRBD1 might be the D (5 bases). This CDR3 is 12 amino acids long. Germline V lookup: CDR1 MRHNA, CDR2 SNTAGT. V was trimmed by 9 bases and J by 2 bases, leaving 11 bases between them. CDR3 residues: CASTGDPYEQYF. CDR3 in DNA: TGTGCCAGTACAGGTGATCCCTACGAGCAGTACTTC.

V usage is TRBV7-9 and J usage is TRBJ2-1; weak D call: TRBD2 (6 bases). The CDR3 totals 12 residues. Germline V gene data show CDR1 as SEHNR and CDR2 as FQNEAQ (reference sequence). Trimming left V 3 bases short and J 7 bases short, with 7 bases between. In DNA form, the CDR3 reads TGTGCCAGCAGCTTGGAGGGAAATGAGCAGTTCTTC. Residues: CASSLEGNEQFF.

This clone was counted between two and nine times. The chain combines TRBV15 with TRBJ1-1; 8 bases line up with TRBD1. This CDR3 is 14 amino acids long. The V gene end was trimmed by 0 bases and the J gene end by 4 bases; junction bases not matched to a gene: 1. CDR1 and CDR2 from the germline V gene are LNHNV and YYDKDF (reference sequence). The CDR3 DNA reads TGTGCCACCAGCAGAGAGACAGGGGTCACTGAAGCTTTCTTT. This sequence encodes CATSRETGVTEAFF.

This clone was seen a single time. CDR3 nucleotides: TGTGCCAGCACCAACGGGGGACAGGATCGCGAGCAGTACTTC. This codes for CASTNGGQDREQYF. The chain recombines TRBV6-5 with TRBJ2-7; TRBD1 aligns across 8 bases. Germline CDR1 and CDR2: MNHEY and SVGAGI. This CDR3 contains 14 residues. J gave up 6 bases and V 7 bases, and 11 bases lay outside the gene matches.

This chain connects TRBV6-1 to TRBJ2-4, with 7 bases matching TRBD1. The V gene end was trimmed by 2 bases and the J gene end by 9 bases; junction bases not matched to a gene: 13. Germline V gene lookup returns CDR1 MNHNS and CDR2 SASEGT. This CDR3 is built from 16 residues. The CDR3 sequence is CASSEIRQGRLGIQYF. The CDR3 DNA follows: TGTGCCAGCAGTGAAATTCGACAGGGCAGGCTAGGCATTCAGTACTTC.

In its sample, this clone was seen once. The chain joins TRBV5-6 to TRBJ2-5; maybe TRBD1 (6 bases). Trimming shortened V by 6 bases and J by 4 bases, and 19 bases separated the two germline ends. Germline V CDR1 and CDR2: SGHDT, YYEEEE. This CDR3 has 15 amino acids. The CDR3 here is CASIPSGHRRETQYF. The CDR3 DNA is TGTGCCAGCATCCCTTCGGGACACCGACGAGAGACCCAGTACTTC.

The rearrangement joins TRBV28 to TRBJ1-4; TRBD1 might be the D (5 bases). Between the trimmed V and J ends, which lost 2 bases and 7 bases, there was a span of 17 bases. CDR1 and CDR2 (germline): MDHEN, SYDVKM. The length of the CDR3 is 16 residues. In DNA form, the CDR3 reads TGTGCCAGCAGTTTAGTTGGACAAGCACCCATTGAAAAACTGTTTTTT. Translating it yields CASSLVGQAPIEKLFF.

The chain carries TRBV19 and TRBJ2-3; 14 bases are a match to TRBD2. V gave up 8 bases and J gave up 0 bases; unmatched junction bases: 16. This CDR3 is 20 amino acids long. Germline loops: CDR1 LNHDA, CDR2 SQIVND (reference sequence). The CDR3 reads CASRSRTGTSGSGSTDTQYF. The DNA for the CDR3 is TGTGCCAGTCGATCCCGCACCGGGACTAGCGGGAGTGGTAGCACAGATACGCAGTATTTT.

The V gene is TRBV7-8, the J gene TRBJ2-1; 10 bases map to TRBD2. The CDR3 is 15 residues long. Looked up from germline, CDR1 is SGHVS and CDR2 is FQNEAQ. Losses at the gene ends were 3 bases for V and 15 bases for J; bases not matched to a gene: 14. The CDR3 here is CASSFMGLAGGEGFF. CDR3 DNA: TGTGCCAGCAGCTTTATGGGTTTAGCGGGAGGAGAGGGGTTCTTC.

This chain uses TRBV6-2 or TRBV6-3 with TRBJ1-3; 7 bases line up with TRBD1. V lost 0 bases to trimming and J lost 0 bases; unmatched junction nucleotides: 8. The CDR3 has 18 residues. Looked up from germline, CDR1 is MNHEY and CDR2 is SVGEGT. CDR3 in amino acids: CASSYSPRQGHSGNTIYF. In DNA form, the CDR3 reads TGTGCCAGCAGTTACTCACCCCGACAGGGTCACTCTGGAAACACCATATATTTT.

The sample holds one count of this clone. This chain connects TRBV7-9 to TRBJ2-7; D ambiguous. The germline V gene encodes CDR1 SEHNR and CDR2 FQNEAQ (reference sequence). The CDR3 sequence is 15 residues long. Trimming removed 2 bases from V and 1 base from J, with 12 bases in between. CDR3 loop: CASSLYPLVSYEQYF. The CDR3 region has the DNA TGTGCCAGCAGCTTATATCCCCTCGTGTCCTACGAGCAGTACTTC.

Worth noting for this clone: At one end the junction does not follow the germline gene, possibly because of a read error. The chain uses TRBV6-2 or TRBV6-3 and TRBJ2-7, with TRBD2 matching over 8 bases. The CDR3 sequence is 15 residues long. Germline CDR1 is MNHEY and CDR2 is SVGEGT. CDR3 amino acids: CASSLLSGSSHEQYF. The CDR3 region has the DNA TGTGCCAGCAGTTTGCTGAGCGGGAGCTCCCACGAGCAGTACTTC.

This chain uses TRBV9 with TRBJ2-5, with 7 bases matching TRBD1. Unmatched junction bases numbered 11, after V lost 7 bases and J lost 2 bases. The CDR3 is 15 residues long. Germline V CDR1 and CDR2: SGDLS, YYNGEE. Here the CDR3 DNA reads TGTGCCAGCGGTTCCTCCGGGACAGTTCAAGAGACCCAGTACTTC. It specifies CASGSSGTVQETQYF.

The chain couples TRBV29-1 to TRBJ2-3; TRBD1 agrees at 8 bases. Germline V gene data show CDR1 as SQVTM and CDR2 as ANQGSEA. Trimming removed 3 bases from V and 4 bases from J; junction bases left unmatched: 9. The CDR3 sequence is 15 residues long. This chain's CDR3 is CSVDSRTGISDTQYF. The DNA of the CDR3 is TGCAGCGTTGACTCCAGGACAGGGATCTCAGATACGCAGTATTTT.

This chain links TRBV6-5 with TRBJ1-1, with D tentatively TRBD1 (6 bases). Germline V gene data show CDR1 as MNHEY and CDR2 as SVGAGI. Trimming stripped 6 bases from V and 1 base from J, with 12 bases between. The length of the CDR3 is 14 residues. CDR3 region: CASRPTGQNTEAFF. The DNA of the CDR3 is TGTGCCAGCAGGCCTACGGGACAGAACACTGAAGCTTTCTTT.

The CDR3 DNA follows: TGTGCCAGCAGCTTTATCGTTGGTACAGGGAAGTCACCCCTCCACTTT. This gives the protein CASSFIVGTGKSPLHF. The gene calls are TRBV7-9 and TRBJ1-6, with D maybe TRBD1 (6 bases). Looked up from germline, CDR1 is SEHNR and CDR2 is FQNEAQ (reference sequence). Trimming pared 3 bases from V and 10 bases from J, leaving 19 bases between. The CDR3 is 16 amino acids.

This chain connects TRBV28 to TRBJ2-3; D gene ambiguous. This CDR3 contains 13 residues. Germline CDR1 MDHEN, CDR2 SYDVKM. V lost 3 bases and J lost 7, with 11 bases in between. DNA of the CDR3: TGTGCCAGCAGTTTGATTAAGGAGAATACGCAGTATTTT. This gives the protein CASSLIKENTQYF.